This TCR beta chain derives from a study of blood T cell repertoires in COVID-19. Study overall: The samples span acute and convalescent COVID-19 from the United States, Italy and Spain. The cDNA or gDNA used as material had been derived from T cells, B-cell-depleted T cells, or PBMCs.

Under the authors' procedure: Estimation of nucleated cell counts was performed using reference gene primer amplification. The assay was immunoSEQ multiplex PCR, and TCRdb's table has in-frame clones only and misses some. V and J calls and clone size are copied from that table; D and trimming were computed from the DNA. Here the sample spans just over 650,000 clones, over 80% being singletons. The sequencing sample was made of peripheral blood. This clonotype originated in a woman under 30 with acute or convalescent COVID-19.

The CDR3 DNA is TGTGCCAGCAGCAACCCGAGCGAGCAGTACTTC. Residues: CASSNPSEQYF. The rearrangement joins TRBV7-9 to TRBJ2-7; D is unresolved. From germline, CDR1 is SEHNR and CDR2 FQNEAQ (reference sequence). Between the trimmed V and J ends, which lost 5 bases and 6 bases, there was a span of 8 bases. CDR3 length equals 11 residues.